Below are 22 T cell receptor beta chains sequenced from a single sample in a study of regulatory T cells in long-lasting Graves disease. The authors built TCR beta libraries using iRepertoire HTBI primers and Arm-PCR of CDR3 regions. In TCRdb, the multiplex PCR reads were re-called with MiXCR into one record per CDR3 protein. The data show about 440,000 distinct CDR3 sequences, with about 15% seen just once and 15% to 20% held by the top ten. The time point denotes: newly diagnosed GD, antithyroid drugs for less than 3 months. Extracted RNA from PBMCs served as the source of the TCR library. The sample was also reused in another study, on T cells in Graves' hyperthyroidism and ophthalmopathy.

The source material was peripheral blood mononuclear cells (PBMCs), sampled at new diagnosis, from a patient treated with antithyroid drugs. Receptors were obtained from a woman between 25 and 40 years old with Graves disease.

The genes are TRBV29-1 and TRBJ2-1; no clear D. Germline V gene sequence: CDR1 SQVTM, CDR2 ANQGSEA. CDR3 length: 12 amino acids. The CDR3 sequence is CRVVGPYNEQFF. The CDR3 DNA is TGCAGGGTAGTTGGGCCCTACAATGAGCAGTTCTTC.

The rearrangement uses TRBV19 and TRBJ2-3; D is ambiguous. Germline values: CDR1 LNHDA, CDR2 SQIVND (reference sequence). CDR3 length: 15 amino acids. V gave up 6 bases and J gave up 4 bases, with 17 bases separating them. The CDR3 DNA is TGTGCCAGTAGACGGTCGCGGTTTGGGGCAGATACGCAGTATTTT. This translates into CASRRSRFGADTQYF.

The V gene is TRBV6-4, the J gene TRBJ2-5, with 9 bases lining up with TRBD1. From germline, CDR1 is MRHNA and CDR2 SNTAGT. The ends lost 2 bases at V and 5 bases at J; junction bases unmatched: 0. The CDR3 is 13 residues long. CDR3 sequence reads: CASSDDRGETQYF. CDR3 coding DNA: TGTGCCAGCAGTGACGACAGGGGGGAGACCCAGTACTTC.

This clonotype was seen many times. For the CDR3, the DNA is TGTGCCACCAGTGGGCGGGAGCGGGAGTTCTCCTACAATGAGCAGTTCTTC. Protein sequence: CATSGREREFSYNEQFF. This chain uses TRBV24-1 with TRBJ2-1; 8 bases fit TRBD2. The CDR3 covers 17 residues. The V gene's germline CDR1 is KGHDR and CDR2 SFDVKD. V was pared by 5 bases and J by 0 bases, with 8 bases of the junction left unmatched.

This clonotype was detected many times. The chain uses TRBV7-9 and TRBJ2-1; a possible D gene is TRBD1 (6 bases). Germline CDR1 SEHNR, CDR2 FQNEAQ (reference sequence). This CDR3 has 13 amino acids. Trimming left V 3 bases short and J 6 bases short, with 9 bases between. CDR3 sequence (DNA): TGTGCCAGCAGCTTGAAGACAGGCAATGAGCAGTTCTTC. Amino acid sequence: CASSLKTGNEQFF.

The chain recombines TRBV9 with TRBJ1-1; D is undetermined. The CDR3 is 13 residues long. The germline V gene encodes CDR1 SGDLS and CDR2 YYNGEE. Trimming pared 6 bases from V and 3 bases from J, leaving 12 bases between. The CDR3 nucleotides are TGTGCCAGCACCTTGGACGTGGACACTGAAGCTTTCTTT. Protein: CASTLDVDTEAFF.

This clonotype was seen many times. The chain carries TRBV18 and TRBJ2-7; D not resolved. The CDR3 extends over 15 amino acids. Germline V gene sequence: CDR1 KGHSH, CDR2 LQKENI. With 1 base removed from V and 3 bases from J, the gap between germline ends came to 13 bases. The CDR3 DNA reads as TGTGCCAGCTCACCACAGACCACATCGAGCTACGAGCAGTACTTC. It encodes CASSPQTTSSYEQYF.

There are many counts of this clonotype. The V gene is TRBV15, the J gene TRBJ1-1; weak D call: TRBD1 (5 bases). This CDR3 has 15 residues. V was clipped by 0 bases and J by 3 bases, with 11 bases between them. Germline-derived CDR1 and CDR2 are LNHNV and YYDKDF (reference sequence). The CDR3 reads CATSRDRIGDTEAFF. The DNA of the CDR3 is TGTGCCACCAGCAGAGATAGGATAGGGGACACTGAAGCTTTCTTT.

The chain has TRBV30 and TRBJ1-1; D is ambiguous. The V gene lost 0 bases and the J gene lost 3 bases, with 14 bases spanning the gap. Germline values: CDR1 GTSNPN, CDR2 SVGIG (reference sequence). There are 15 residues in the CDR3. The CDR3 is CAWSVLGVTDTEAFF. The CDR3 DNA reads as TGTGCCTGGAGTGTACTTGGGGTTACGGACACTGAAGCTTTCTTT.

Ten or more counts support this clonotype. V usage is TRBV12-3 or TRBV12-4 and J usage is TRBJ2-6; D possibly corresponds to TRBD1 (6 bases). V was pared by 3 bases and J by 0 bases, with 9 bases between. CDR3 length equals 16 residues. In nucleotides, the CDR3 is TGTGCCAGCAGTTTTCAGGGGAGCTCTGGGGCCAACGTCCTGACTTTC. It yields the protein CASSFQGSSGANVLTF.

This chain joins TRBV5-1 and TRBJ1-1; D is ambiguous. CDR1 and CDR2 (germline): SGHRS, YFSETQ. The CDR3 consists of 15 residues. V lost 5 bases, J lost 0 bases, and 14 bases lay in between. In DNA form, the CDR3 reads TGCGCCAGCAGGTCCGGGAGAATCATGAACACTGAAGCTTTCTTT. It codes for CASRSGRIMNTEAFF.

There are a few counts of this clonotype. This chain uses TRBV9 with TRBJ2-2, with TRBD2 identical over 7 bases. This CDR3 is built from 14 residues. CDR1 is SGDLS, CDR2 YYNGEE, per germline. V gave up 3 bases and J gave up 6 bases; unmatched junction bases: 5. CDR3 amino acids: CASSEGTNAGELFF. CDR3 bases: TGTGCCAGCAGCGAGGGGACTAACGCCGGGGAGCTGTTTTTT. Together with reference TRBV9 and TRBJ2-2, the CDR3 gives the full variable domain: DSGVTQTPKHLITATGQRVTLRCSPRSGDLSVYWYQQSLDQGLQFLIQYYNGEERAKGNILERFSAQQFPDLHSELNLSSLELGDSALYFCASSEGTNAGELFFGEGSRLTVL.

This clonotype has a count of ten or more. V is TRBV3-1 and J is TRBJ1-4; D not certain. Germline CDR1 LGHDT, CDR2 YNNKEL (reference sequence). This CDR3 comprises 14 residues. V lost 0 bases to trimming and J lost 14 bases, with 16 bases between them. CDR3 nucleotides: TGTGCCAGCAGCCAAGACCTGACGGCCCTGAGGCTGTTTTTT. Its protein product is CASSQDLTALRLFF.

The CDR3 bases are TGTGCCTGGTGGGGCCCGGGGACAGATGGCTACACCTTC. Translated: CAWWGPGTDGYTF. The chain couples TRBV30 to TRBJ1-2; 7 bases fit TRBD1. The germline gives CDR1 GTSNPN, CDR2 SVGIG (reference sequence). CDR3 size: 13 residues. V was pared by 5 bases and J by 6 bases, with 9 bases of the junction left unmatched.

This clonotype has at least ten counts. The chain recombines TRBV11-3 with TRBJ2-7, with 9 bases lining up with TRBD2. Germline values: CDR1 SGHNT, CDR2 YENEEA. Unmatched junction bases numbered 2, after V lost 2 bases and J lost 0 bases. CDR3 length: 15 residues. CDR3 region: CASSLYSGSSYEQYF. As DNA, the CDR3 is TGTGCCAGCAGCTTATATAGCGGGAGCTCCTACGAGCAGTACTTC. The whole variable domain, remainder taken from reference TRBV11-3 and TRBJ2-7, is EAGVVQSPRYKIIEKKQPVAFWCNPISGHNTLYWYLQNLGQGPELLIRYENEEAVDDSQLPKDRFSAERLKGVDSTLKIQPAELGDSAVYLCASSLYSGSSYEQYFGPGTRLTVT.

In its sample, this clonotype was seen many times. The genes are TRBV20-1 and TRBJ2-3; D is unclear. The CDR3 runs 15 residues. V was shortened by 0 bases and J by 2 bases, with 12 bases between the two germline ends. CDR1 is DFQATT and CDR2 is SNEGSKA in the germline V gene (reference sequence). CDR3 region: CSARDGKKPTDTQYF. CDR3 DNA sequence: TGCAGTGCTAGAGATGGGAAGAAGCCCACAGATACGCAGTATTTT.

The V call is TRBV20-1, the J call TRBJ1-5; D perhaps matches TRBD1 (5 bases). CDR3 length equals 18 residues. CDR1 and CDR2 from the germline V gene are DFQATT and SNEGSKA (reference sequence). V lost 5 bases and J lost 2, with 25 bases in between. This chain's CDR3 is CSAGTRFPGGGGNQPQHF. The DNA of the CDR3 is TGCAGTGCTGGAACCAGGTTTCCTGGCGGGGGTGGCAATCAGCCCCAGCATTTT.

This clonotype was picked up many times. This rearrangement joins TRBV10-1 to TRBJ2-5; TRBD1 or TRBD2 may be the D gene (5 bases each). The CDR3 has 16 amino acids. V was pared by 10 bases and J by 2 bases, with 23 bases between. From germline, CDR1 is WNHNN and CDR2 SYGVQD (reference sequence). CDR3 in amino acids: CATKKPGPTKQETQYF. The CDR3 DNA reads as TGCGCCACCAAGAAGCCGGGACCAACCAAACAAGAGACCCAGTACTTC.

This clonotype was seen repeatedly, ten times or more. The chain links TRBV28 to TRBJ1-2; no clear D gene. This CDR3 spans 12 amino acids. Trimming removed 9 bases at V and 4 bases at J, with 12 bases between. The germline gives CDR1 MDHEN, CDR2 SYDVKM. The CDR3 nucleotides are TGTGCCAGTAGCTTGAACTCCTATGGCTACACCTTC. Protein sequence: CASSLNSYGYTF.

A few counts support this clonotype. The chain carries TRBV27 and TRBJ2-5; no clear D gene. The V gene lost 0 bases and the J gene lost 5 bases, with 7 bases spanning the gap. CDR1 MNHEY and CDR2 SMNVEV come from the germline V gene (reference sequence). This CDR3 has 13 amino acids. This CDR3 reads CASSLSAIETQYF. Written as DNA, the CDR3 is TGTGCCAGCAGTTTATCCGCAATTGAGACCCAGTACTTC.

The V gene is TRBV6-1, the J gene TRBJ1-5; D not certain. The CDR3 is made up of 15 amino acids. The germline CDR1 and CDR2 sequences are MNHNS and SASEGT. With 2 bases removed from V and 4 bases from J, the gap between germline ends came to 12 bases. In nucleotides, the CDR3 is TGTGCCAGCAGTGAAATGCGAGGGATTAATCAGCCCCAGCATTTT. It codes for CASSEMRGINQPQHF.

The chain combines TRBV24-1 with TRBJ2-3; TRBD1 might be the D (5 bases). Germline CDR1 KGHDR, CDR2 SFDVKD. V was shortened by 5 bases and J by 8 bases, with 13 bases between the two germline ends. The CDR3 has 13 residues. CDR3 protein: CATSAPGSVTQYF. The CDR3 coding sequence is TGTGCCACCAGTGCCCCAGGGTCCGTTACGCAGTATTTT.